Below, 14 T cell receptor beta chains from the same sample are listed, as sequenced in a study of T cells in Graves' hyperthyroidism and ophthalmopathy. Amplification targeted TCR beta CDR3 regions from RNA transcripts. The TCR CDR3 first-round RT-PCR relied on the HTBI primer set. TCRdb re-analysed the multiplex PCR reads in MiXCR, keeping a single row per CDR3 protein. The sample lists 450,000 to 550,000 distinct CDR3 sequences, approximately 25% occurring once. Material for sequencing was blood. Source of these receptors: a woman in her 30s with Graves' ophthalmopathy.

About this clonotype itself: Here the CDR3 omits its conserved ending phenylalanine or tryptophan, so a read error is the likely source. The rearrangement links TRBV10-3 to TRBJ1-1; D is unresolved. The CDR3 has 11 residues. V was clipped by 6 bases and J by 3 bases, with 5 bases between them. CDR1 is ENHRY and CDR2 is SYGVKD in the germline V gene. CDR3 coding DNA: TGTGCCATCAGGAGGGACACTGAAGCTTTCGTT. This sequence encodes CAIRRDTEAFV.

The chain recombines TRBV6-5 with TRBJ1-2, with D possibly being TRBD1 (5 bases). Trimming removed 2 bases at V and 4 bases at J, with 14 bases between. The CDR3 extends over 15 amino acids. Germline V lookup: CDR1 MNHEY, CDR2 SVGAGI. The CDR3 reads CASSYDAGPFYGYTF. The CDR3 nucleotides are TGTGCCAGCAGTTACGACGCAGGGCCCTTCTATGGCTACACCTTC.

There are a few counts of this clonotype. The CDR3 loop reads CSATPPGRTYEQYF. Written as DNA, the CDR3 is TGCAGTGCTACCCCCCCCGGGAGGACCTACGAGCAGTACTTC. The rearrangement joins TRBV20-1 to TRBJ2-7, with 7 bases matching TRBD2. The CDR3 has 14 residues. Trimming at V came to 4 bases and at J to 2 bases, leaving 8 bases not matched to a gene. Looked up from germline, CDR1 is DFQATT and CDR2 is SNEGSKA (reference sequence).

This clonotype was seen a handful of times. The chain couples TRBV28 to TRBJ2-6, with D possibly matching TRBD1 (5 bases). With 7 bases removed from V and 1 base from J, the gap between germline ends came to 11 bases. CDR1 MDHEN and CDR2 SYDVKM come from the germline V gene. CDR3 size: 15 residues. The CDR3 sequence is CASKLQGSGANVLTF. DNA of the CDR3: TGTGCCAGCAAGCTTCAGGGTTCTGGGGCCAACGTCCTGACTTTC.

V is TRBV12-5 and J is TRBJ2-7; 7 bases map to TRBD1. Germline V gives CDR1 LGHNT, CDR2 FRNRAP. The ends lost 6 bases at V and 2 bases at J; junction bases unmatched: 10. This CDR3 is built from 15 residues. Written as DNA, the CDR3 is TGTGCTAGTGGACGAAACAGGGGAAATGCCTACGAGCAGTACTTC. Translated: CASGRNRGNAYEQYF.

This chain links TRBV15 with TRBJ2-5, with a possible D match to TRBD2 (5 bases). Germline V gene lookup returns CDR1 LNHNV and CDR2 YYDKDF (reference sequence). V lost 2 bases, J lost 7 bases, and 11 bases lay in between. The CDR3 is made up of 13 amino acids. CDR3 residues: CATSRPLSGTQYF. CDR3 bases: TGTGCCACCAGCAGACCTCTAAGCGGGACCCAGTACTTC.

This clonotype was seen many times. The chain has TRBV2 and TRBJ2-2, with no clear D. The V gene lost 4 bases and the J gene lost 4 bases, with 7 bases spanning the gap. Germline V gene data show CDR1 as SNHLY and CDR2 as FYNNEI. This CDR3 has 13 amino acids. The chain's CDR3 is CASSAGRTGELFF. CDR3 DNA sequence: TGTGCCAGCAGTGCCGGGCGCACCGGGGAGCTGTTTTTT.

This clonotype has a handful of counts. A junction end diverges from the germline sequence, so it may reflect a read error. V gene TRBV28 combines with J gene TRBJ2-5; 7 bases are a match to TRBD2. The germline CDR1 and CDR2 sequences are MDHEN and SYDVKM. The CDR3 contains 15 residues. The CDR3 is CAGSLLLAIQETQYF. The DNA of the CDR3 is TGTGCCGGCAGTCTCCTACTAGCGATACAAGAGACCCAGTACTTC.

The rearrangement uses TRBV28 and TRBJ2-2, with D possibly TRBD2 on 5 matching bases. This CDR3 spans 12 amino acids. Between the trimmed V and J ends, which lost 6 bases and 7 bases, there was a span of 9 bases. CDR1 is MDHEN and CDR2 is SYDVKM in the germline V gene. CDR3 residues: CASRPSGGELFF. CDR3 in DNA: TGTGCCAGCAGACCAAGCGGCGGGGAGCTGTTTTTT. Full variable domain (remainder filled in from reference TRBV28 and TRBJ2-2): DVKVTQSSRYLVKRTGEKVFLECVQDMDHENMFWYRQDPGLGLRLIYFSYDVKMKEKGDIPEGYSVSREKKERFSLILESASTNQTSMYLCASRPSGGELFFGEGSRLTVL.

There are many counts of this clonotype. The CDR3 loop is CSVADVAGANYGYTF. DNA for the CDR3: TGCAGCGTTGCTGATGTGGCGGGAGCTAACTATGGCTACACCTTC. The rearrangement links TRBV29-1 to TRBJ1-2; D ambiguous. Trimming cost V 4 bases and J 0 bases, with 15 bases left between them. The CDR3 covers 15 residues. CDR1 SQVTM and CDR2 ANQGSEA come from the germline V gene. Full variable domain (outside the CDR3, taken from reference TRBV29-1 and TRBJ1-2): SAVISQKPSRDICQRGTSLTIQCQVDSQVTMMFWYRQQPGQSLTLIATANQGSEATYESGFVIDKFPISRPNLTFSTLTVSNMSPEDSSIYLCSVADVAGANYGYTFGSGTRLTVV.

There are many counts of this clonotype. This chain connects TRBV30 to TRBJ2-7, with TRBD2 as a possible D gene (5 bases). V was clipped by 0 bases and J by 5 bases, with 11 bases between them. Germline CDR1 reads GTSNPN; CDR2 reads SVGIG (reference sequence). The CDR3 spans 13 residues. This CDR3 reads CAWSVLNGNEQYF. Here the CDR3 DNA reads TGTGCCTGGAGTGTACTAAACGGGAACGAGCAGTACTTC.

This clonotype was picked up many times. V and J are TRBV15 and TRBJ2-2; 11 nucleotides agree with TRBD2. The J segment lost 4 bases and the V segment lost 3 bases, leaving 4 bases of the junction unmatched. Germline V gives CDR1 LNHNV, CDR2 YYDKDF (reference sequence). The CDR3 has 16 amino acids. CDR3 residues: CATSRGLADITGELFF. In DNA, the CDR3 is TGTGCCACCAGCAGGGGACTAGCGGACATCACCGGGGAGCTGTTTTTT.

This clonotype has at least ten counts. V usage is TRBV14 and J usage is TRBJ1-1; D gene ambiguous. V shed 4 bases and J shed 11 bases, with 17 bases lying between them. Germline-derived CDR1 and CDR2 are SGHDN and FVKESK. This CDR3 has 13 amino acids. CDR3 residues: CASSPGPWREAFF. DNA of the CDR3: TGTGCCAGCAGCCCAGGACCGTGGCGAGAGGCTTTCTTT.

This clonotype occurred many times. The V call is TRBV5-1, the J call TRBJ2-2, with no clear D. The germline V gene has CDR1 SGHRS and CDR2 YFSETQ. This CDR3 comprises 16 residues. Trimming left V 4 bases short and J 0 bases short, with 13 bases between. The CDR3 nucleotides are TGCGCCAGCAGCCCGGTTGGTCACGCGAACACCGGGGAGCTGTTTTTT. It specifies CASSPVGHANTGELFF.